The clone carrying this T cell receptor (beta chain) has just one count. The data stem from a study of PD-1 and CTLA-4 blockade in melanoma. J lost 2 bases, V lost 5 bases, and 11 bases had no gene match. The germline V gene encodes CDR1 MNHNY and CDR2 SVGAGI (reference sequence). This CDR3 has 18 amino acids. The protocol was immunoSEQ multiplex PCR, while the TCRdb copy is restricted to in-frame clones and leaves out a portion. This sample has about 32,000 clones, with roughly 90% found just once. Specimen: CD8+ T cells from peripheral blood, collected from a patient given anti-PD-1 treatment. The V call is TRBV6-6, the J call TRBJ1-6; 8 bases are a match to TRBD1. The receptor's source is a human donor with melanoma. As DNA, the CDR3 is TGTGCCAGCAGTCATGGACAGGGACAGTACACCTATAATTCACCCCTCCACTTT. It translates to CASSHGQGQYTYNSPLHF.